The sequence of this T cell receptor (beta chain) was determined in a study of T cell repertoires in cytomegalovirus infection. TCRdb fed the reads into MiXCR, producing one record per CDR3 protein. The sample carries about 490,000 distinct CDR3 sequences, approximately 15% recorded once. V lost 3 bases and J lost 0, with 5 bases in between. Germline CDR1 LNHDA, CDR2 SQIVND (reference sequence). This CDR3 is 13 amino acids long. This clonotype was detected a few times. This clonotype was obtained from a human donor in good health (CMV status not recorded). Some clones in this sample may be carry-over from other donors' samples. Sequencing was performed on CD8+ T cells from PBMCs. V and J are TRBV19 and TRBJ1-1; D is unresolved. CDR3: CASSILVNTEAFF. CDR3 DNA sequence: TGTGCCAGTAGTATCCTGGTGAACACTGAAGCTTTCTTT.